The clone carrying this T cell receptor (beta chain) was seen more than once but under ten times. It was with 60 Vbeta and 13 Jbeta primers that the PCR ran. Assay used: immunoSEQ multiplex PCR; TCRdb lists only in-frame clones, some missing. The top ten hold 5.5% to 7.5% of the sample, which has 100,000 to 150,000 clones, roughly four fifths seen once. V lost 6 bases, J lost 8 bases, and 11 bases stayed unmatched. This CDR3 is 14 amino acids long. Germline-derived CDR1 and CDR2 are MNHNY and SVGAGI (reference sequence). The sample comes from a study of cytomegalovirus exposure and HLA in healthy donors.

Source material: PBMCs. This chain links TRBV6-6 with TRBJ1-1, with 8 nucleotides matching TRBD1. The sequence came from a woman aged 45-59 years in good health and CMV-seropositive. CDR3 residues: CASSQLTGVHEAFF. Here the CDR3 DNA reads TGTGCCAGCAGCCAACTGACAGGGGTCCACGAAGCTTTCTTT.